This note documents a single T cell receptor beta chain sequence. The record originates from a study of T cells expressing NK-cell markers. TCRdb reanalyzed the 5' RACE reads, giving one entry per CDR3 protein sequence and no DNA. This repertoire includes over 350,000 distinct CDR3 sequences. This CDR3 has 11 amino acids. Germline values: CDR1 SGHVS, CDR2 FQNEAQ. This clonotype was sampled from a woman in her forties or fifties in good health. The material sequenced was blood T cells: a sorted CD56 or NKG2C T cell subset, CD4+ or CD8+ T cells, or bulk PBMC T cells (not recorded which). V and J are TRBV7-8 and TRBJ2-5; TCRdb calls TRBD2, which cannot be checked without DNA. This chain's CDR3 is CASSEGLGQYF. The entire variable domain, with the rest obtained from reference TRBV7-8 and TRBJ2-5, is as follows: GAGVSQSPRYKVAKRGQDVALRCDPISGHVSLFWYQQALGQGPEFLTYFQNEAQLDKSGLPSDRFFAERPEGSVSTLKIQRTQQEDSAVYLCASSEGLGQYFGPGTRLLVL.